Detailed here is one T cell receptor (beta chain). This clone was counted a single time. Its specific antigen is unknown. Base qualities are missing; no much larger clone stands one base away. The sample originates from a study of blood T cell repertoires in COVID-19 (dated by TCRdb to the early 2020s). Looking at the study overall: The collaborator samples originated in the United States, Italy and Spain and spanned the acute and convalescent phases of COVID-19. Where available, HLA class I and class II types were obtained from metadata supplied by the sample provider rather than from assay-based typing. Samples came from the ongoing ImmuneRACE study (first 160 participants) plus 1,254 subjects from 6 global collaborators. Nearly every sample came with metadata listing a de-identified subject ID, COVID-19 status, age in years and sex. A freely available public database, intended as a resource for researchers studying the immune response to SARS-CoV-2, is where the repertoires were released. Subjects who had been exposed to COVID-19, were actively infected with it, or had recovered from it provided the deeply sampled blood TCRbeta repertoires that made up the dataset. The prospective study material was composed of cDNA or gDNA derived from T cells, B-cell-depleted T cells, or PBMCs. The investigation overall reported the following: The amount of clinical and demographic metadata varied by source and participant and was provided uncurated.

V loses 7 bases, J loses 6 bases, and the germline ends lie 15 bases apart. The germline V gene gives CDR1 as SNHLY and CDR2 as FYNNEI. The CDR3 runs 14 residues from the cysteine to the phenylalanine. The read is trimmed to its CDR3 DNA, 42 bases read in frame from base 1. In the prospective study, participants were about 18 to 100 years old, resided in about 25 geographic areas of the United States, and were enrolled through a virtual design. In the prospective study, cohorts were assigned on the basis of participant-reported clinical history obtained from a screening survey and a study questionnaire. ImmuneRACE Cohort 3 recovered participants were defined by two consecutive negative NP/OP PCR tests, healthcare professional clearance, or symptom resolution. Each participant in the prospective study had whole blood, serum and a nasopharyngeal or oropharyngeal swab collected by mobile phlebotomists. Additional blood draws and questionnaires over an approximately 2-month period could optionally be provided by prospective study participants. Before DNA extraction, prospective study blood samples were shipped either frozen or at room temperature.

TCRbeta CDR3 regions were amplified from genomic DNA by means of the immunoSEQ Assay, a bias-controlled multiplex PCR. Turning to the authors' computational methods: The number of nucleated cells in each sample was estimated from the amplification of reference gene primers within the assay. Sequence reads were collapsed and filtered to measure the absolute abundance of every unique TCRbeta CDR3 rearrangement. For each sample, productive Simpson clonality was calculated as the square root of Simpson's diversity index over productive rearrangements. What TCRdb holds here is the immuneACCESS table cut down to in-frame rearrangements. Part of the clones is not present; checked against another copy, under half of the missing clones reflect an unresolved V gene, and the others are unexplained. The V and J calls and clone size are taken from that table; D and trimming were inferred from the DNA. The sample contains a few hundred thousand clones, around 81% of them found a single time. The leading ten clones occupy roughly 3.2% of the sample.

Input material: PBMCs or T cells enriched from blood (not recorded which). This receptor was obtained from a man in his forties or fifties who had recovered from COVID-19. The chain couples TRBV2 to TRBJ2-2; too little of a D gene remains to name it. The CDR3 in this case is CASNREALAGELFF. The bases are TGTGCCAGCAACCGAGAGGCGTTGGCCGGGGAGCTGTTTTTT.